This is a list of T cell receptor beta chains from one sample in a study of shared clonotypes between healthy human individuals. Generated by immunoSEQ multiplex PCR, the TCRdb table keeps only in-frame clones and is missing some. This sample has over 1.4 million clones, with roughly 96% found just once. Sequencing input: naive CD4+ T cells sorted from blood. The receptors originated from a man younger than 40 in good health. Each CDR3 is given with its conserved first and last residue. A D gene is named only where the DNA matches it firmly.

D gene	V gene	J gene	CDR3 DNA	CDR3 protein
-	TRBV29-1	TRBJ2-5	TGCAGCGTGCTCGGGTCGAGCGGACAAGAGACCCAGTACTTC	CSVLGSSGQETQYF
TRBD2	TRBV2	TRBJ2-3	TGTGCCAGCAGTGTGTGGCTAGCGGGAGGGCCGGATACGCAGTATTTT	CASSVWLAGGPDTQYF
TRBD2	TRBV19	TRBJ2-1	TGTGCCAGTAGTATGACTAGCCGACTTTACAATGAGCAGTTCTTC	CASSMTSRLYNEQFF
TRBD1	TRBV4-3	TRBJ2-5	TGCGCCAGCAGCCGCCGGACAGGGCGAGGGGAGACCCAGTACTTC	CASSRRTGRGETQYF
-	TRBV2	TRBJ2-7	TGTGCCAGCAGTATAGGGTACGAGCAGTACTTC	CASSIGYEQYF
TRBD2	TRBV10-3	TRBJ2-2	TGTGCCATCAGTGACAGGACTAGCGGGAGTTGGTCCCCCGGGGAGCTGTTTTTT	CAISDRTSGSWSPGELFF
-	TRBV9	TRBJ2-5	TGTGCCAGCACTAAGGCCGGGACACCAGGATTGGAGACCCAGTACTTC	CASTKAGTPGLETQYF
-	TRBV7-2	TRBJ2-7	TGTGCCAGCAGCCCAACACCGAGCCTAATTCTCCACGAGCAGTACTTC	CASSPTPSLILHEQYF
TRBD2	TRBV5-4	TRBJ2-7	TGTGCCAGCAGCCGAGGGACTAGCGTTCCCTACGAGCAGTACTTC	CASSRGTSVPYEQYF
-	TRBV20-1	TRBJ2-1	TGCAGTGCCGGGGACCTCCGAGCCGAGTTCTTC	CSAGDLRAEFF
-	TRBV27	TRBJ2-6	TGTGCCAGCAGAGGCATAGGGGCCAACGTCCTGACTTTC	CASRGIGANVLTF
TRBD1	TRBV15	TRBJ1-5	TGTGCCACCAGCAGGGAACAGGGGCAAAATCAGCCCCAGCATTTT	CATSREQGQNQPQHF